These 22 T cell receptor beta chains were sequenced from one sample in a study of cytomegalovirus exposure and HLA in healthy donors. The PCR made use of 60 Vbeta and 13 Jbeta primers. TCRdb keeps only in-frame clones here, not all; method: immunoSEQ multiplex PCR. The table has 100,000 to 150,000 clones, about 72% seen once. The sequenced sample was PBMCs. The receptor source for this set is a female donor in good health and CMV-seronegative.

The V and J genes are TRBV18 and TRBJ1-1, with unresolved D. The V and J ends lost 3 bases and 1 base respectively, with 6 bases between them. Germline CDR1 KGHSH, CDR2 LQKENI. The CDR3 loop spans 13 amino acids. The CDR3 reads CASSPRGNTEAFF. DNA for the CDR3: TGTGCCAGCTCACCCCGGGGGAACACTGAAGCTTTCTTT.

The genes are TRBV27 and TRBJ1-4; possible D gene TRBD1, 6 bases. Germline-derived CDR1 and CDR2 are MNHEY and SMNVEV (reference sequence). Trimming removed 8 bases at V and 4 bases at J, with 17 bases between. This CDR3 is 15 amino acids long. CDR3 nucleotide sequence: TGTGCCAGCCGTTCCACGGGACACCATAATGAAAAACTGTTTTTT. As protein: CASRSTGHHNEKLFF.

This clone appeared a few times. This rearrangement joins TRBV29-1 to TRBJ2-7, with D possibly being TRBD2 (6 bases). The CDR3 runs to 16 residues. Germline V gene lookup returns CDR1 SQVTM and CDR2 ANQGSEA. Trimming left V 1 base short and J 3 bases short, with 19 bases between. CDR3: CSVEVRGTVKLYEQYF. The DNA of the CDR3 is TGCAGCGTTGAAGTTCGGGGGACGGTTAAACTCTACGAGCAGTACTTC.

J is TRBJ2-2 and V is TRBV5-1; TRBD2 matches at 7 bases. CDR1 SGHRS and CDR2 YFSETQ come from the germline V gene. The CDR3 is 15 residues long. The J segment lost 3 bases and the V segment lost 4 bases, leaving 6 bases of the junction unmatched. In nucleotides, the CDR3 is TGCGCCAGCAGCCCCGGGAGGTCCGACACCGGGGAGCTGTTTTTT. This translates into CASSPGRSDTGELFF.

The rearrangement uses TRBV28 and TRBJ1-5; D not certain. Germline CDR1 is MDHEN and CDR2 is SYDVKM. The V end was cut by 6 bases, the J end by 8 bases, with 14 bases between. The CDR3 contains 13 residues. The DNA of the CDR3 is TGTGCCAGCAGCGAAGGGAGAATTGAGCCCCAGCATTTT. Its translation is CASSEGRIEPQHF.

This CDR3 reads CASSRQGSYEQYF. The CDR3 region has the DNA TGTGCCAGCAGCCGACAGGGATCCTACGAGCAGTACTTC. The V call is TRBV7-9, the J call TRBJ2-7; 7 nucleotides agree with TRBD1. CDR1 and CDR2 from the germline V gene are SEHNR and FQNEAQ (reference sequence). CDR3 size: 13 residues. The ends lost 5 bases at V and 1 base at J; junction bases unmatched: 2.

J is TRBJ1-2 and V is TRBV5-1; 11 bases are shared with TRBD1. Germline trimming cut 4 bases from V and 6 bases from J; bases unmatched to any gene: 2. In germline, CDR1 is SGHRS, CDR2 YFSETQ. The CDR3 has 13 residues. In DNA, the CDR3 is TGCGCCAGCAGCGGACAGGGGGCTGATGGCTACACCTTC. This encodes CASSGQGADGYTF.

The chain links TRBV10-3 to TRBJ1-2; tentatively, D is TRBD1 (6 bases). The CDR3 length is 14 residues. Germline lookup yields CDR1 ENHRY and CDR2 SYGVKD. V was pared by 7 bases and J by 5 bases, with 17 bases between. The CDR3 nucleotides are TGTGCCATCACCTCGTCGGACAGAGCGTATGGCTACACCTTC. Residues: CAITSSDRAYGYTF.

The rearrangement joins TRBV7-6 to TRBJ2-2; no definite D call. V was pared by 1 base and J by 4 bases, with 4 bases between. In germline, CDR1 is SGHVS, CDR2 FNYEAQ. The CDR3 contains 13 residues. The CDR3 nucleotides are TGTGCCAGCAGCTTAGGGCCCACCGGGGAGCTGTTTTTT. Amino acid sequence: CASSLGPTGELFF.

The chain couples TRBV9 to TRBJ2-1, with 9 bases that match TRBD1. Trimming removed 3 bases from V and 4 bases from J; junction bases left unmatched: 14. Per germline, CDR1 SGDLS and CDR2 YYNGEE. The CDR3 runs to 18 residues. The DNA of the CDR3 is TGTGCCAGCAGCGACCCCTCCCGACAGGGGGACTCATACAATGAGCAGTTCTTC. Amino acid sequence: CASSDPSRQGDSYNEQFF.

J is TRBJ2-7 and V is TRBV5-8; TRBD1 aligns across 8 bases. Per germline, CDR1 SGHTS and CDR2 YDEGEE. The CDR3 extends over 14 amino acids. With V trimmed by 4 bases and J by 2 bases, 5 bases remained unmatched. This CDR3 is CASSHRGRPYEQYF. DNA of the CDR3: TGTGCCAGCAGCCACAGGGGGAGGCCCTACGAGCAGTACTTC.

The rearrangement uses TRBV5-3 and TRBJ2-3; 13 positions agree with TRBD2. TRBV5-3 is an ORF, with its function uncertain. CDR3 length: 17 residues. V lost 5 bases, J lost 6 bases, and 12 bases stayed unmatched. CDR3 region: CARRGTSGAVMWDTQYF. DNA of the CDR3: TGTGCCAGAAGAGGGACTAGCGGGGCCGTCATGTGGGATACGCAGTATTTT.

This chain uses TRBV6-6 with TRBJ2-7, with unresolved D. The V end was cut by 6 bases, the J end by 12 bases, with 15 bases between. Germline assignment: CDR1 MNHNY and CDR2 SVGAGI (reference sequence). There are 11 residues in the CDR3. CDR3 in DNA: TGTGCCAGCAGCTCCGGAGTAGCTGGGTACTTC. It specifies CASSSGVAGYF.

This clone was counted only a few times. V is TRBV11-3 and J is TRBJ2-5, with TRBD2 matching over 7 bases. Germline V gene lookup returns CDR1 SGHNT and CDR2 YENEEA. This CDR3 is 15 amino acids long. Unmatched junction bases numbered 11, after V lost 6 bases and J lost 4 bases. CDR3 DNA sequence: TGTGCCAGCAGTCCATCTAGCGGTGGAGGAGAGACCCAGTACTTC. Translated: CASSPSSGGGETQYF.

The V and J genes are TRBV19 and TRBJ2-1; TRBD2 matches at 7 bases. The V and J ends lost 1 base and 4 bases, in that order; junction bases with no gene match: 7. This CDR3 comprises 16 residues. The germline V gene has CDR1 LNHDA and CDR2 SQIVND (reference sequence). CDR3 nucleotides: TGTGCCAGTAGTATAGGTGGGGCTAGCGGATACAATGAGCAGTTCTTC. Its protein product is CASSIGGASGYNEQFF.

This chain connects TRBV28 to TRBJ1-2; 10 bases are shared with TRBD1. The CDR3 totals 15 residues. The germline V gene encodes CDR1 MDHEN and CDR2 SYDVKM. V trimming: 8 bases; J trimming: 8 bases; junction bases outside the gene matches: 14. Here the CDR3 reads CASWDRDRGGWGYTF. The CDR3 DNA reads TGTGCCAGCTGGGATCGGGACAGGGGAGGATGGGGCTACACCTTC.

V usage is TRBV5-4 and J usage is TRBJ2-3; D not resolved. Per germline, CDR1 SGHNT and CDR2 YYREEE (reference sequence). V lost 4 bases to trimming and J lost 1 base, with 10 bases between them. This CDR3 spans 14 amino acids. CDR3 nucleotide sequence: TGTGCCAGCAGCCTGCCGCTACGCACAGATACGCAGTATTTT. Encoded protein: CASSLPLRTDTQYF. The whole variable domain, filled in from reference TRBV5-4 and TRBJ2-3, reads ETGVTQSPTHLIKTRGQQVTLRCSSQSGHNTVSWYQQALGQGPQFIFQYYREEENGRGNFPPRFSGLQFPNYSSELNVNALELDDSALYLCASSLPLRTDTQYFGPGTRLTVL.

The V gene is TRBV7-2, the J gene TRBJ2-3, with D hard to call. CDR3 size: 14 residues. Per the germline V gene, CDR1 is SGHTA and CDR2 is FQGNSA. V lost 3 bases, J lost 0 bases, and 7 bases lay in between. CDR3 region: CASSFMQSTDTQYF. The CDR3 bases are TGTGCCAGCAGCTTCATGCAGAGCACAGATACGCAGTATTTT. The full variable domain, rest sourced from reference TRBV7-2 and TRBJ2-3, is GAGVSQSPSNKVTEKGKDVELRCDPISGHTALYWYRQSLGQGLEFLIYFQGNSAPDKSGLPSDRFSAERTGGSVSTLTIQRTQQEDSAVYLCASSFMQSTDTQYFGPGTRLTVL.

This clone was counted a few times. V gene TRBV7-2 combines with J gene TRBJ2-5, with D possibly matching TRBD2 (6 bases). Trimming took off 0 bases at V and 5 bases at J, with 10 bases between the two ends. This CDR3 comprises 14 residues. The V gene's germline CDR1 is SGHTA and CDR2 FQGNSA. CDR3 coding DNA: TGTGCCAGCAGCTTAGCCGGGGGAAGCGAGACCCAGTACTTC. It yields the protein CASSLAGGSETQYF.

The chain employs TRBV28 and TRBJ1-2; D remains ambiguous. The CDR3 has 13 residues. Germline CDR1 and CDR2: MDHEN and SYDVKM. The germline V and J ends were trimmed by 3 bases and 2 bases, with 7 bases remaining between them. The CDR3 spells CASSFTQNYGYTF. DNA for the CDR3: TGTGCCAGCAGTTTTACCCAGAACTATGGCTACACCTTC.

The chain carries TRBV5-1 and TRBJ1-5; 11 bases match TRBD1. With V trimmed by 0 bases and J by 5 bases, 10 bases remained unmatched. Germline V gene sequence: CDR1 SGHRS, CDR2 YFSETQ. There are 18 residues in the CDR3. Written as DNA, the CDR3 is TGCGCCAGCAGCTTGGCCCGGACAGGGGGCAAGGAGGATCAGCCCCAGCATTTT. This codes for CASSLARTGGKEDQPQHF.

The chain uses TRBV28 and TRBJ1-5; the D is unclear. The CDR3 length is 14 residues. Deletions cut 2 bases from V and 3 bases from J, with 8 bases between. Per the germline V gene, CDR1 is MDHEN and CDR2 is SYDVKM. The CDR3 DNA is TGTGCCAGCAGTTTAAGGCGGATCAATCAGCCCCAGCATTTT. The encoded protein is CASSLRRINQPQHF.